This T cell receptor (beta chain) originates from a study of blood T cells in healthy people across ages. Findings and limits, study-wide: Observed TCR beta diversity per million T cells went down as age went up. This fall followed a roughly linear course with age. There was no known CMV status for donors, so expanded clonotype changes were possibly confounded. Reliance upon unsorted PBMCs precluded definitive naive versus antigen-experienced comparison.

PCR was performed a second time for about 7 to 12 cycles using a sample-barcoded 5' primer and a J-beta primer mix. TCRdb re-analysed the 5' RACE reads in MiXCR, keeping a single row per CDR3 protein. The table lists approximately 1,700,000 distinct CDR3 sequences, roughly two fifths of them singletons, with 20% to 25% in the top ten. Germline V gene sequence: CDR1 SGHAT, CDR2 FQNNGV. Trimming shortened V by 3 bases and J by 3 bases, and 14 bases separated the two germline ends. This CDR3 has 16 amino acids. Details on this clonotype: Its antigen is not known.

The donors, aged roughly 6 to 100, were healthy Caucasians from Russia. The receptor's source is a human donor in good health. The gene calls are TRBV11-2 and TRBJ1-4; D is possibly TRBD1 (5 bases). What was sequenced was blood. CDR3 in amino acids: CASSFGATPSNEKLFF. The CDR3 DNA sequence: TGTGCCAGCAGCTTCGGGGCGACTCCCTCTAATGAAAAACTGTTTTTT.